A single sample is the source of the 24 T cell receptor beta chains below, sequenced in a study of high-grade serous ovarian cancer treatment subgroups. Tumor samples were obtained before definitive surgery or chemotherapy. The protocol was immunoSEQ multiplex PCR, while the TCRdb copy is restricted to in-frame clones and leaves out a portion. The profile covers around 8,000 clones, with 60% to 80% appearing a single time and about 6% taken by the ten largest. The specimen was tumor tissue. Receptors originate from a human donor with high-grade serous ovarian cancer.

The chain uses TRBV19 and TRBJ2-5, with D perhaps TRBD2 (6 bases). The V end lost 7 bases, the J end lost 5 bases, and 17 bases lay between the germline ends. Germline loops: CDR1 LNHDA, CDR2 SQIVND (reference sequence). The CDR3 runs 14 residues. The CDR3 loop reads CASKEGLSSETQYF. The DNA of the CDR3 is TGTGCCAGTAAGGAGGGGTTATCTTCGGAGACCCAGTACTTC.

The CDR3 bases are TGTGCCAGCAGCGTAAGTGGTTCGGCCCCCTCATCCGCGCAGTACTTC. Its translation is CASSVSGSAPSSAQYF. The V and J genes are TRBV9 and TRBJ2-5; D call uncertain. The V end lost 1 base, the J end lost 11 bases, and 24 bases lay between the germline ends. Germline-derived CDR1 and CDR2 are SGDLS and YYNGEE. This CDR3 region has 16 residues. Supplemented by reference TRBV9 and TRBJ2-5, the full variable domain reads DSGVTQTPKHLITATGQRVTLRCSPRSGDLSVYWYQQSLDQGLQFLIQYYNGEERAKGNILERFSAQQFPDLHSELNLSSLELGDSALYFCASSVSGSAPSSAQYFGPGTRLLVL.

The CDR3: CATSRDPGTGDEKLFF. The DNA for the CDR3 is TGTGCCACCAGCAGAGATCCCGGGACAGGTGATGAAAAACTGTTTTTT. The chain combines TRBV15 with TRBJ1-4, with TRBD1 matching over 8 bases. The CDR3 runs 16 residues. Germline CDR1 reads LNHNV; CDR2 reads YYDKDF (reference sequence). V gave up 0 bases and J gave up 6 bases; unmatched junction bases: 6.

The V call is TRBV4-2, the J call TRBJ2-7, with TRBD2 identical over 7 bases. V trimming: 4 bases; J trimming: 5 bases; junction bases outside the gene matches: 11. The CDR3 is 15 amino acids. The germline V gene has CDR1 LGHNA and CDR2 YNFKEQ. The CDR3 bases are TGTGCCAGCAGCCGAAGTGGGGGGGAGGGACACGAGCAGTACTTC. It specifies CASSRSGGEGHEQYF.

The rearrangement links TRBV11-1 to TRBJ2-1; D may be TRBD1 or TRBD2 (5 bases each). The CDR3 extends over 13 amino acids. V was trimmed by 4 bases and J by 9 bases, leaving 13 bases between them. Germline loops: CDR1 SGHAT, CDR2 FQDESV (reference sequence). This CDR3 reads CASSYGDAVEQFF. In nucleotides, the CDR3 is TGTGCCAGCAGCTATGGGGACGCGGTTGAGCAGTTCTTC.

The sample holds a few counts of this clone. This chain joins TRBV5-4 and TRBJ2-2; the D gene is possibly TRBD2 (6 bases). V dropped 4 bases and J dropped 8 bases, with 24 bases sitting between them. The germline CDR1 and CDR2 sequences are SGHNT and YYREEE (reference sequence). This CDR3 comprises 17 residues. The CDR3 DNA reads TGTGCCAGCAGCGTCCTCAACGGAGGGCTTCTAGGAGGGGAGCTGTTTTTT. This gives the protein CASSVLNGGLLGGELFF.

The J gene is TRBJ2-7, the V gene TRBV6-5; D is unresolved. Germline V gene sequence: CDR1 MNHEY, CDR2 SVGAGI. Trimming took off 6 bases at V and 0 bases at J, with 12 bases between the two ends. The CDR3 runs 14 residues. CDR3 coding DNA: TGTGCCAGCAGCGTAGACGCTACCTCCTACGAGCAGTACTTC. It yields the protein CASSVDATSYEQYF.

This clone has more than one count but fewer than ten. This chain links TRBV11-2 with TRBJ2-7, with 10 bases matching TRBD2. Trimming at V came to 5 bases and at J to 5 bases, leaving 9 bases not matched to a gene. The germline V gene has CDR1 SGHAT and CDR2 FQNNGV. There are 15 residues in the CDR3. CDR3 in amino acids: CASSQYLAGADEQYF. The CDR3, as DNA: TGTGCCAGCAGCCAATATCTAGCGGGAGCCGACGAGCAGTACTTC.

This clone showed up just a few times. This chain links TRBV5-6 with TRBJ1-2; no clear D gene. The V end was cut by 0 bases, the J end by 4 bases, with 16 bases between. Germline CDR1 is SGHDT and CDR2 is YYEEEE. This CDR3 has 16 amino acids. The CDR3 is CASSLEVGSELYGYTF. The CDR3 DNA sequence: TGTGCCAGCAGCTTGGAAGTGGGATCCGAGCTCTATGGCTACACCTTC. Drawing the rest from reference TRBV5-6 and TRBJ1-2, the complete variable domain is DAGVTQSPTHLIKTRGQQVTLRCSPKSGHDTVSWYQQALGQGPQFIFQYYEEEERQRGNFPDRFSGHQFPNYSSELNVNALLLGDSALYLCASSLEVGSELYGYTFGSGTRLTVV.

This chain joins TRBV7-9 and TRBJ1-5, with a tentative D call TRBD1 (5 bases). V was cut by 5 bases and J by 3 bases, with 17 bases left in between. The CDR3 is 16 amino acids. The germline V gene has CDR1 SEHNR and CDR2 FQNEAQ (reference sequence). DNA of the CDR3: TGTGCCAGCAGCCGGGGGGGAGGAAGTTCCAATCAGCCCCAGCATTTT. Encoded protein: CASSRGGGSSNQPQHF.

The chain has TRBV18 and TRBJ1-2; no firm D call. V was cut by 6 bases and J by 3 bases, with 11 bases left in between. Germline V gene data show CDR1 as KGHSH and CDR2 as LQKENI. The CDR3 sequence is 13 residues long. The CDR3 bases are TGTGCCAGCTCCCGCAGCGGGTACTATGGCTACACCTTC. As protein: CASSRSGYYGYTF.

This sequence joins TRBV29-1 and TRBJ2-1; the match to TRBD2 covers 12 bases. The germline V gene encodes CDR1 SQVTM and CDR2 ANQGSEA. The V segment lost 4 bases and the J segment 10 bases; nucleotides outside the gene matches: 11. The CDR3 covers 15 residues. The chain's CDR3 is CSVVFPSGRALEQFF. The CDR3 DNA reads as TGCAGCGTTGTTTTTCCTAGCGGGAGGGCCCTCGAGCAGTTCTTC.

The chain employs TRBV7-2 and TRBJ2-3, with D hard to call. The CDR3 runs to 13 residues. The V end was cut by 8 bases, the J end by 2 bases, with 11 bases between. Germline assignment: CDR1 SGHTA and CDR2 FQGNSA. CDR3 DNA: TGTGCCAGCGGTAGAGAGACCACAGATACGCAGTATTTT. Translation gives CASGRETTDTQYF.

This chain links TRBV9 with TRBJ2-3; D is possibly TRBD1 (5 bases). This CDR3 region has 15 residues. Germline V gene sequence: CDR1 SGDLS, CDR2 YYNGEE. Trimming left V 7 bases short and J 6 bases short, with 21 bases between. The CDR3 here is CASADRSNAQDTQYF. The CDR3 nucleotides are TGTGCCAGCGCAGACAGATCAAACGCGCAGGATACGCAGTATTTT.

CDR3 region: CASSSLYLHRGVDYEQYF. In DNA, the CDR3 is TGTGCCAGCAGCTCGCTTTATTTACACAGGGGGGTTGACTACGAGCAGTACTTC. J is TRBJ2-7 and V is TRBV5-6; 8 positions agree with TRBD1. V trimming: 3 bases; J trimming: 3 bases; junction bases outside the gene matches: 17. This CDR3 has 18 amino acids. Per germline, CDR1 SGHDT and CDR2 YYEEEE.

The chain couples TRBV11-2 to TRBJ1-1, with no clear D. Germline assignment: CDR1 SGHAT and CDR2 FQNNGV. Trimming cost V 5 bases and J 2 bases, with 15 bases left between them. The CDR3 spans 15 residues. CDR3 sequence (DNA): TGTGCCAGCAGCCCCTGGGAGAATCTAAACACTGAAGCTTTCTTT. The encoded protein is CASSPWENLNTEAFF.

This clone was counted only a few times. V is TRBV29-1 and J is TRBJ1-1; D might be TRBD1 (5 bases). The ends were cut back, 6 bases at V and 0 bases at J, with 11 bases in the middle. The CDR3 totals 13 residues. The germline V gene has CDR1 SQVTM and CDR2 ANQGSEA. The CDR3 loop reads CSVLDSLNTEAFF. The DNA for the CDR3 is TGCAGCGTACTCGACAGTCTGAACACTGAAGCTTTCTTT. Combining the CDR3 with reference TRBV29-1 and TRBJ1-1 gives the whole variable domain SAVISQKPSRDICQRGTSLTIQCQVDSQVTMMFWYRQQPGQSLTLIATANQGSEATYESGFVIDKFPISRPNLTFSTLTVSNMSPEDSSIYLCSVLDSLNTEAFFGQGTRLTVV.

This clone was observed a few times. An end of the junction differs from the germline gene, which may be a read error. In DNA, the CDR3 is TGTGCCAGCAGTTTAGACAGGGGGCAGGAAATCTTC. As protein: CASSLDRGQEIF. The rearrangement joins TRBV5-4 to TRBJ2-1, with 10 bases matching TRBD1. Germline values: CDR1 SGHNT, CDR2 YYREEE (reference sequence). The CDR3 runs to 12 residues. Variable domain in full (rest from reference TRBV5-4 and TRBJ2-1): ETGVTQSPTHLIKTRGQQVTLRCSSQSGHNTVSWYQQALGQGPQFIFQYYREEENGRGNFPPRFSGLQFPNYSSELNVNALELDDSALYLCASSLDRGQEIFGPGTRLTVL.

J is TRBJ1-6 and V is TRBV30, with TRBD1 identical over 9 bases. The CDR3 runs to 14 residues. Per germline, CDR1 GTSNPN and CDR2 SVGIG (reference sequence). V lost 2 bases and J lost 9; bases outside the gene matches: 5. The DNA for the CDR3 is TGTGCCTGGAGTTACCTGGACAGGGGTTCACCCCTCCACTTT. Translated, it gives CAWSYLDRGSPLHF. The variable domain in full, with the rest retrieved from reference TRBV30 and TRBJ1-6, is SQTIHQWPATLVQPVGSPLSLECTVEGTSNPNLYWYRQAAGRGLQLLFYSVGIGQISSEVPQNLSASRPQDRQFILSSKKLLLSDSGFYLCAWSYLDRGSPLHFGNGTRLTVT.

The CDR3 reads CASSLAMGPGEQYF. CDR3 coding DNA: TGTGCCAGCAGCTTAGCGATGGGGCCCGGCGAGCAGTACTTC. The chain recombines TRBV11-2 with TRBJ2-7; D is possibly TRBD1 (5 bases). The CDR3 has 14 residues. CDR1 SGHAT and CDR2 FQNNGV come from the germline V gene. V gave up 1 base and J gave up 6 bases, with 13 bases separating them. Filled out from reference TRBV11-2 and TRBJ2-7, the complete variable domain reads EAGVAQSPRYKIIEKRQSVAFWCNPISGHATLYWYQQILGQGPKLLIQFQNNGVVDDSQLPKDRFSAERLKGVDSTLKIQPAKLEDSAVYLCASSLAMGPGEQYFGPGTRLTVT.

The rearrangement uses TRBV19 and TRBJ1-2; D ambiguous. The CDR3 consists of 14 residues. The germline V gene has CDR1 LNHDA and CDR2 SQIVND (reference sequence). The V end lost 9 bases, the J end lost 4 bases, and 18 bases lay between the germline ends. The DNA for the CDR3 is TGTGCCAGCCTTACACATAGGACCCCCTATGGCTACACCTTC. This encodes CASLTHRTPYGYTF.

The count of this clone is one. This chain uses TRBV7-2 with TRBJ2-1; D is undetermined. Germline V gives CDR1 SGHTA, CDR2 FQGNSA. CDR3 size: 13 residues. Trimming stripped 4 bases from V and 6 bases from J, with 10 bases between. CDR3 sequence reads: CASSSGRANEQFF. CDR3 DNA sequence: TGTGCCAGCAGCTCGGGTAGGGCCAATGAGCAGTTCTTC.

The rearrangement joins TRBV14 to TRBJ2-7, with D possibly being TRBD2 (5 bases). V lost 4 bases and J lost 4, with 11 bases in between. Germline CDR1 and CDR2: SGHDN and FVKESK. This CDR3 is 13 amino acids long. The chain's CDR3 is CASSPYGLYEQYF. The CDR3 nucleotides read TGTGCCAGCAGCCCCTACGGACTTTACGAGCAGTACTTC.

The chain carries TRBV4-1 and TRBJ2-1, with D maybe TRBD2 (6 bases). Germline CDR1 reads MGHRA; CDR2 reads YSYEKL. This CDR3 spans 15 amino acids. Trimming took off 4 bases at V and 6 bases at J, with 16 bases between the two ends. CDR3 amino acids: CASSPAGTVTNEQFF. DNA of the CDR3: TGCGCCAGCAGCCCGGCGGGGACGGTTACCAATGAGCAGTTCTTC.